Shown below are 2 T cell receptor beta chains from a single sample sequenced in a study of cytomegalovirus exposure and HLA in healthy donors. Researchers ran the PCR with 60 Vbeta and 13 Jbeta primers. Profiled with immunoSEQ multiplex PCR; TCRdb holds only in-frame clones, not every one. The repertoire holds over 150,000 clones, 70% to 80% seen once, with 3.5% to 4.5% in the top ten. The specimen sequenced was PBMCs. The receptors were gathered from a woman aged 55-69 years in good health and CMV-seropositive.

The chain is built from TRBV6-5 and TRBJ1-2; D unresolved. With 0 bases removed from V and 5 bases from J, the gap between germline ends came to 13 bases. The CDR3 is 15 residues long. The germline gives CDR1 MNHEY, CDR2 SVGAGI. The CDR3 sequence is CASSYSSQTGYGYTF. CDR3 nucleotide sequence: TGTGCCAGCAGTTACTCGAGCCAGACCGGGTATGGCTACACCTTC.

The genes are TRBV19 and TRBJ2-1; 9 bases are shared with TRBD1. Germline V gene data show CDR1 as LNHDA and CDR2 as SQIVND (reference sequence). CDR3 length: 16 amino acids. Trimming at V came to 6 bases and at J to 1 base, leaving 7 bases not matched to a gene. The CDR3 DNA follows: TGTGCCAGTAGCGCACAGGGGGCGCGATCCTACAATGAGCAGTTCTTC. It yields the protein CASSAQGARSYNEQFF. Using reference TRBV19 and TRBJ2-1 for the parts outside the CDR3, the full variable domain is DGGITQSPKYLFRKEGQNVTLSCEQNLNHDAMYWYRQDPGQGLRLIYYSQIVNDFQKGDIAEGYSVSREKKESFPLTVTSAQKNPTAFYLCASSAQGARSYNEQFFGPGTRLTVL.